This T cell receptor beta chain was captured by sequencing in a study of Ad26.COV2.S vaccination and SARS-CoV-2 variants. Study conclusions and caveats: The TCR breadth and depth analyses may have produced an underestimate of total T cell responses.

Only in-frame clones appear in the TCRdb table, and some are missing; sequencing was by immunoSEQ multiplex PCR. The repertoire holds around 450,000 clones, roughly nine tenths seen once, with approximately 1.7% in the top ten. Treatment defined: 19 received Ad26.COV2.S at low or high dose, single or two shots; roughly 5 received placebo; per-sample allocation not given. The study sampled participants on day 63 after the first vaccine or placebo injection. The individual, an adult aged 18-55 years, was a donor in Boston. A remark on this clone: Antigen unknown.

Specimen: peripheral blood, collected in a trial of Ad26.COV2.S vaccine versus placebo. The receptor was derived from a person aged 18-60 years who received the Ad26.COV2.S COVID-19 vaccine or a placebo.

The CDR3 nucleotides read TGTGCCAGCAGCGATGAAAGGACTAGCGGGTTCGATACGCAGTATTTT. This translates into CASSDERTSGFDTQYF. The chain carries TRBV5-5 and TRBJ2-3; 11 nucleotides line up with TRBD2. Trimming at V came to 4 bases and at J to 6 bases, leaving 10 bases not matched to a gene. The CDR3 is made up of 16 amino acids. The germline V gene encodes CDR1 SGHKS and CDR2 YYEKEE (reference sequence).